Below are 21 T cell receptor beta chains sequenced from a single sample in a study of identical twins. TCRdb passed the 5' RACE reads through MiXCR, listing each CDR3 protein once. This sample carries around 95,000 distinct CDR3 sequences, about 5.6% of them seen once, and the ten largest clones take around 12%. Sequenced material: memory T cells sorted from blood. Receptors were obtained from a woman aged 45-60 years in good health.

This clonotype occurred many times. The chain carries TRBV5-5 and TRBJ2-1; maybe TRBD1 (6 bases). CDR1 SGHKS and CDR2 YYEKEE come from the germline V gene (reference sequence). V was shortened by 0 bases and J by 7 bases, with 11 bases between the two germline ends. CDR3 length: 14 amino acids. CDR3 in amino acids: CASSLVGQWNEQFF. In nucleotides, the CDR3 is TGTGCCAGCAGCTTGGTAGGACAGTGGAATGAGCAGTTCTTC.

This clonotype appeared many times. This chain connects TRBV6-5 to TRBJ2-1, with 9 bases that match TRBD2. The germline CDR1 and CDR2 sequences are MNHEY and SVGAGI. This CDR3 region has 16 residues. V lost 7 bases and J lost 9; bases outside the gene matches: 16. CDR3 sequence (DNA): TGTGCCAGCACTCTGAAGGGCGGGAGGGCCGGTGGTGAGCAGTTCTTC. This translates into CASTLKGGRAGGEQFF.

The chain joins TRBV19 to TRBJ1-2; a weak D match, TRBD1 (5 bases). Germline CDR1 reads LNHDA; CDR2 reads SQIVND (reference sequence). This CDR3 is 16 amino acids long. V was cut by 4 bases and J by 4 bases, with 19 bases left in between. The CDR3 bases are TGTGCCAGTAGTAGGGCCCGCAGGGAACCTACCTATGGCTACACCTTC. It specifies CASSRARREPTYGYTF.

The chain is built from TRBV5-4 and TRBJ2-7; D remains unclear. Germline V gives CDR1 SGHNT, CDR2 YYREEE (reference sequence). The V end lost 2 bases, the J end lost 5 bases, and 8 bases lay between the germline ends. There are 12 residues in the CDR3. The CDR3 bases are TGTGCCAGCAGCTTAGATAGAAACGAGCAGTACGTC. It codes for CASSLDRNEQYV.

This clonotype was seen repeatedly, ten times or more. The chain recombines TRBV30 with TRBJ2-7; D tentatively fits TRBD1 or TRBD2 (5 bases each). The ends were cut back, 1 base at V and 5 bases at J, with 15 bases in the middle. CDR1 is GTSNPN, CDR2 SVGIG, per germline (reference sequence). The length of the CDR3 is 14 residues. CDR3 sequence reads: CAWSGDVLRNEQYF. DNA for the CDR3: TGTGCCTGGAGTGGGGACGTCCTCCGGAACGAGCAGTACTTC.

V usage is TRBV5-1 and J usage is TRBJ2-4; D uncertain. Germline CDR1 SGHRS, CDR2 YFSETQ. The CDR3 is 15 residues long. Trimming pared 0 bases from V and 10 bases from J, leaving 17 bases between. The CDR3 bases are TGCGCCAGCAGCTTGGACAGTTACTCAAAAGAAATTCAGTACTTC. Protein product: CASSLDSYSKEIQYF.

This clonotype is deemed medium-sized (0.01 to 0.1%). V gene TRBV13 combines with J gene TRBJ2-5; 8 bases align to TRBD1. The V and J ends lost 5 bases and 5 bases, in that order; junction bases with no gene match: 7. Germline V lookup: CDR1 PRHDT, CDR2 FYEKMQ (reference sequence). This CDR3 has 14 amino acids. CDR3 DNA: TGTGCCAGCAGCGGACAGGGTTCGGGGGAGACCCAGTACTTC. Translated, it gives CASSGQGSGETQYF.

The chain uses TRBV21-1 and TRBJ2-7; no DNA check was done on the table's D call, TRBD1. TRBV21-1 is deemed a pseudogene. This CDR3 spans 16 amino acids. Written as DNA, the CDR3 is TGTGCCAGCAGCAAAGTGCGCAGGGGTACCCCCTACGAGCAGTACGTC. It is translated as CASSKVRRGTPYEQYV.

The DNA of the CDR3 is TGTGCCAGCAGCTCGGGACTAGCGGGAGGTCAATCCCTAGCCAAAAACATTCAGTACTTC. Protein sequence: CASSSGLAGGQSLAKNIQYF. V usage is TRBV11-2 and J usage is TRBJ2-4, with TRBD2 identical over 15 bases. CDR1 and CDR2 from the germline V gene are SGHAT and FQNNGV. V lost 4 bases, J lost 0 bases, and 10 bases stayed unmatched. The CDR3 spans 20 residues.

This clonotype occurred many times. V usage is TRBV24-1 and J usage is TRBJ2-7; TRBD1 matches at 9 bases. In germline, CDR1 is KGHDR, CDR2 SFDVKD. The V and J ends lost 4 bases and 3 bases, in that order; junction bases with no gene match: 3. The CDR3 loop spans 14 amino acids. The CDR3 DNA sequence: TGTGCCACCAGTGACCCGGGACAGGGCTACGAGCAGTACTTC. It encodes CATSDPGQGYEQYF.

The CDR3 reads CSATRAGAENIQYF. The CDR3 bases are TGCAGTGCTACCCGAGCGGGAGCGGAAAACATTCAGTACTTC. The chain has TRBV20-1 and TRBJ2-4, with 8 bases lining up with TRBD2. There are 14 residues in the CDR3. Germline CDR1 and CDR2: DFQATT and SNEGSKA (reference sequence). With 4 bases clipped from V and 5 bases from J, the junction kept 7 bases outside the gene matches.

This clonotype was seen at least ten times. This chain links TRBV9 with TRBJ2-3; TRBD2 is a possible D gene (5 bases). Per the germline V gene, CDR1 is SGDLS and CDR2 is YYNGEE. The CDR3 is 14 amino acids. The V and J ends lost 0 bases and 4 bases respectively, with 9 bases between them. The CDR3 region has the DNA TGTGCCAGCAGCGTAGATAGCGAATCAGATACGCAGTATTTT. It is translated as CASSVDSESDTQYF.

This clonotype was observed many times. The chain is built from TRBV11-2 and TRBJ2-5; D may match TRBD1 or TRBD2 (6 bases each). This CDR3 is 15 amino acids long. Trimming shortened V by 9 bases and J by 1 base, and 18 bases separated the two germline ends. Germline V gene sequence: CDR1 SGHAT, CDR2 FQNNGV. This CDR3 is CASTPGGSGQETQYF. CDR3 bases: TGTGCCAGTACCCCCGGGGGCAGCGGCCAAGAGACCCAGTACTTC.

This clonotype was observed many times. The chain combines TRBV7-2 with TRBJ2-5, with 8 bases aligning to TRBD2. The CDR3 contains 23 residues. V gave up 3 bases and J gave up 4 bases; unmatched junction bases: 31. CDR1 is SGHTA, CDR2 FQGNSA, per germline. The chain's CDR3 is CASSLDLSDRLTLSGRVRETQYF. In DNA, the CDR3 is TGTGCCAGCAGCTTGGACCTAAGTGATCGCCTTACTTTGAGCGGGAGAGTGCGAGAGACCCAGTACTTC.

This clonotype was detected a few times. The chain couples TRBV6-2 or TRBV6-3 to TRBJ2-3; D is perhaps TRBD2 (7 bases). CDR1 and CDR2 (germline): MNHEY, SVGEGT. Trimming pared 6 bases from V and 5 bases from J, leaving 27 bases between. The CDR3 is made up of 18 amino acids. CDR3 protein: CASRLSFLAGEGEDTQYF. The CDR3 coding sequence is TGTGCCAGCAGACTAAGTTTTCTGGCGGGAGAGGGGGAAGATACGCAGTATTTT.

This chain links TRBV7-9 with TRBJ2-3; possibly TRBD1 for D (5 bases). CDR3 length equals 16 residues. From germline, CDR1 is SEHNR and CDR2 FQNEAQ (reference sequence). Trimming took 1 base from V and 6 from J, leaving 17 bases between them. The CDR3 loop reads CASSLGGTHLGDTQYF. Written as DNA, the CDR3 is TGTGCCAGCAGCTTAGGGGGCACCCATTTAGGGGATACGCAGTATTTT.

This clonotype was seen ten or more times. The chain has TRBV11-2 and TRBJ2-1; possible D gene TRBD2, 6 bases. The CDR3 is made up of 14 amino acids. Deletions cut 0 bases from V and 10 bases from J, with 13 bases between. The V gene's germline CDR1 is SGHAT and CDR2 FQNNGV. CDR3 sequence: CASSLERLANEQFF. CDR3 DNA: TGTGCCAGCAGCTTAGAACGGCTAGCGAACGAGCAGTTCTTC.

This clonotype appeared many times. The chain combines TRBV6-6 with TRBJ2-5; D ambiguous. This CDR3 contains 12 residues. The V gene's germline CDR1 is MNHNY and CDR2 SVGAGI (reference sequence). Trimming removed 4 bases from V and 5 bases from J, with 8 bases in between. In DNA, the CDR3 is TGTGCCAGCAGTTCGATACCCGAGACCCAGTACTTC. Translated, it gives CASSSIPETQYF.

This clonotype was seen many times. The rearrangement uses TRBV6-2 or TRBV6-3 and TRBJ1-2, with unresolved D. CDR3 length: 11 amino acids. Trimming took off 10 bases at V and 7 bases at J, with 13 bases between the two ends. The V gene's germline CDR1 is MNHEY and CDR2 SVGEGT. CDR3 sequence: CATKRVTGYTF. The CDR3 coding sequence is TGTGCCACCAAGAGGGTTACTGGCTACACCTTC.

This clonotype was recorded many times. The chain couples TRBV3-1 to TRBJ2-7; possible D gene TRBD2, 6 bases. Germline V gives CDR1 LGHDT, CDR2 YNNKEL (reference sequence). V lost 8 bases and J lost 2, with 7 bases in between. The CDR3 length is 11 residues. As DNA, the CDR3 is TGTGCCAGCGCGGGAACCTACGAGCAGTACTTC. Protein product: CASAGTYEQYF.

This clonotype has a count of ten or more. The chain combines TRBV7-2 with TRBJ2-2; D perhaps matches TRBD2 (5 bases). CDR1 and CDR2 from the germline V gene are SGHTA and FQGNSA. Between the trimmed V and J ends, which lost 3 bases and 4 bases, there was a span of 15 bases. The CDR3 is 16 residues long. The CDR3 sequence is CASSFTHTAGTGELFF. As DNA, the CDR3 is TGTGCCAGCAGCTTTACCCACACGGCGGGCACCGGGGAGCTGTTTTTT. The full variable domain, rest sourced from reference TRBV7-2 and TRBJ2-2, is GAGVSQSPSNKVTEKGKDVELRCDPISGHTALYWYRQSLGQGLEFLIYFQGNSAPDKSGLPSDRFSAERTGGSVSTLTIQRTQQEDSAVYLCASSFTHTAGTGELFFGEGSRLTVL.